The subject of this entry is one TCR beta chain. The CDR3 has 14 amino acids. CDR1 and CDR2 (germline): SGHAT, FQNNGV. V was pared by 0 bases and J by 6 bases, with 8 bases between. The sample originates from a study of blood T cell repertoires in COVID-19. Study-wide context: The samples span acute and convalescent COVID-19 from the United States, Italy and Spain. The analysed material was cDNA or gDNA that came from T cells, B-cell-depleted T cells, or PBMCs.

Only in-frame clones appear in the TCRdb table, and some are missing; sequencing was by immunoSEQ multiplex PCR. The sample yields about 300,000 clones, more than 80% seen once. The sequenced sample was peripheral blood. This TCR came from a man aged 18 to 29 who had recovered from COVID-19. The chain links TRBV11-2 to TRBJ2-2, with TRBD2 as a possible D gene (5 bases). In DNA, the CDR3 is TGTGCCAGCAGCTTAGAAAGCGGCGCCGGGGAGCTGTTTTTT. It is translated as CASSLESGAGELFF.